This TCR beta chain was obtained from a study of blood T cell repertoires in COVID-19. Overall study context: The cDNA or gDNA used as material had been derived from T cells, B-cell-depleted T cells, or PBMCs.

With 5 bases clipped from V and 7 bases from J, the junction kept 8 bases outside the gene matches. CDR3 length: 15 residues. Germline V lookup: CDR1 WNHNN, CDR2 SYGVQD (reference sequence). Under the authors' procedure: Amplification of reference gene primers was used by the study to estimate nucleated cell counts. TCRdb's copy holds only in-frame clones and misses some; the assay was immunoSEQ multiplex PCR. V, J and clone size are those of that table, while D and trimming were read from the DNA. Here the sample spans tens of thousands of clones, approximately 85% being singletons. Sequencing was carried out using peripheral blood. This TCR was sampled from a human donor in a cohort sampled during active COVID-19. This chain uses TRBV10-1 with TRBJ2-7; TRBD2 aligns across 13 bases. CDR3 in DNA: TGCGCCAGCAGTTCGGGACTAGCGGGGTCGTATGAGCAGTACTTC. This translates into CASSSGLAGSYEQYF.